This TCR beta chain derives from a study of control samples from healthy donors and cancer patients. V was trimmed by 5 bases and J by 0 bases, leaving 8 bases between them. This CDR3 has 15 residues. Germline V gene data show CDR1 as SGHAT and CDR2 as FQNNGV. Sequencing used immunoSEQ multiplex PCR; TCRdb keeps in-frame clones, though not all of them. The sample comprises nearly 55,000 clones, around 97% of which are singletons, and around 1.9% rests with the top ten. Sequencing input: blood. The source is a woman in her twenties or thirties in good health. This chain joins TRBV11-2 and TRBJ2-6; D ambiguous. The CDR3 loop reads CASSPMSSGANVLTF. CDR3 sequence (DNA): TGTGCCAGCAGCCCGATGAGCTCTGGGGCCAACGTCCTGACTTTC.